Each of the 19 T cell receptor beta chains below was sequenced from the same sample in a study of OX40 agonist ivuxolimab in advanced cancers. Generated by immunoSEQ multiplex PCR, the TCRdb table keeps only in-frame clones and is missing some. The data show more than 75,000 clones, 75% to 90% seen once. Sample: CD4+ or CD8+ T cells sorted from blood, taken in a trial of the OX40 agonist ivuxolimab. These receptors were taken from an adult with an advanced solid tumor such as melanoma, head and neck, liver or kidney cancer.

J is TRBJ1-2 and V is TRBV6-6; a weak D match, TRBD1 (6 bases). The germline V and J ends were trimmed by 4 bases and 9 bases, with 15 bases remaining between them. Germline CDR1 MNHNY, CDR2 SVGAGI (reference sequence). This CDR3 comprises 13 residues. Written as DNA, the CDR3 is TGTGCCAGCAGTTCCCTCCTAGACAGGAGCTACACCTTC. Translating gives CASSSLLDRSYTF.

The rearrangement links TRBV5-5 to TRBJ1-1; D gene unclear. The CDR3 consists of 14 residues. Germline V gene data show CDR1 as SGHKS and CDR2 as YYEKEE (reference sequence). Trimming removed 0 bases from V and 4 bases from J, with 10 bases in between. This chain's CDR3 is CASSLEGLITEAFF. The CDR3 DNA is TGTGCCAGCAGCTTGGAGGGCCTGATCACTGAAGCTTTCTTT.

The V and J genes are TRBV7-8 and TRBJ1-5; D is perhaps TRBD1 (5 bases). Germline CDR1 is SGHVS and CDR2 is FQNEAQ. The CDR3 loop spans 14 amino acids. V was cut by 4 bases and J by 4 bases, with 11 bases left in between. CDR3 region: CASSSRDGNQPQHF. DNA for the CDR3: TGTGCCAGCAGCTCCAGGGACGGAAATCAGCCCCAGCATTTT. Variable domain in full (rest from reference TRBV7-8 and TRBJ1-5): GAGVSQSPRYKVAKRGQDVALRCDPISGHVSLFWYQQALGQGPEFLTYFQNEAQLDKSGLPSDRFFAERPEGSVSTLKIQRTQQEDSAVYLCASSSRDGNQPQHFGDGTRLSIL.

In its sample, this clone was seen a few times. The CDR3 bases are TGTGCCAGCAGCAAACGACGGGACTCCTACGAGCAGTACTTC. This encodes CASSKRRDSYEQYF. The genes are TRBV7-2 and TRBJ2-7; a weak D match, TRBD2 (5 bases). Per the germline V gene, CDR1 is SGHTA and CDR2 is FQGNSA. V was cut by 5 bases and J by 0 bases, with 11 bases left in between. This CDR3 contains 14 residues. The variable domain in full, with the rest retrieved from reference TRBV7-2 and TRBJ2-7, is GAGVSQSPSNKVTEKGKDVELRCDPISGHTALYWYRQSLGQGLEFLIYFQGNSAPDKSGLPSDRFSAERTGGSVSTLTIQRTQQEDSAVYLCASSKRRDSYEQYFGPGTRLTVT.

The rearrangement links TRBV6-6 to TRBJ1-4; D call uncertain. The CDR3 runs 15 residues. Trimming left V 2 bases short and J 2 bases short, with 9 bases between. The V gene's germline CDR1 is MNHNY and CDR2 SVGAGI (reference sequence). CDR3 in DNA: TGTGCCAGCAGTTACACGGCCCGGACTAATGAAAAACTGTTTTTT. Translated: CASSYTARTNEKLFF.

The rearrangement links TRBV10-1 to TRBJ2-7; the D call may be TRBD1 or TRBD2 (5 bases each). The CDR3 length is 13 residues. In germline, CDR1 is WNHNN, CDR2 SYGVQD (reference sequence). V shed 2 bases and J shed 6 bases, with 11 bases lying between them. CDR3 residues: CASSEGGPLEQYF. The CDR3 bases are TGCGCCAGCAGTGAGGGGGGTCCCCTCGAGCAGTACTTC.

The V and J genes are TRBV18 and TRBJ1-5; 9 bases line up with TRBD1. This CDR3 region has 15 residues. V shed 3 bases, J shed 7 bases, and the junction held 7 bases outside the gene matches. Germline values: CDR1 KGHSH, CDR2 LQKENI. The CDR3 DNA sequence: TGTGCCAGCTCACCGTTGGGGACAGGGTACCAGCCCCAGCATTTT. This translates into CASSPLGTGYQPQHF.

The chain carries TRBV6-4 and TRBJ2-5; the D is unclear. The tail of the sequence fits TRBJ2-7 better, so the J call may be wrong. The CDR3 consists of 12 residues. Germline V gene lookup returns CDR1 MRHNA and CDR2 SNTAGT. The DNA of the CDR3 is TGTGCCAGCAGGGGCCTAACCTACGAGCAGTACTTC. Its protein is CASRGLTYEQYF.

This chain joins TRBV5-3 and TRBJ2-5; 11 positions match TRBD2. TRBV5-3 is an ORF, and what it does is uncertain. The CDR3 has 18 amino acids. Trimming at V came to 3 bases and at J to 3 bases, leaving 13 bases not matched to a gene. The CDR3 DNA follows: TGTGCCAGAAGCTCCCGGGGTAGCGGGAGGGCCCCCGAAGAGACCCAGTACTTC. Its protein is CARSSRGSGRAPEETQYF.

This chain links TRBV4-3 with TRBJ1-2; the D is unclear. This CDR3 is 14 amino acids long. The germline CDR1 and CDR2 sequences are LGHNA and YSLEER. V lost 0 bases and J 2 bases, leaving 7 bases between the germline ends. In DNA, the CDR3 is TGCGCCAGCAGCCAAGACCGGGGAAACTATGGCTACACCTTC. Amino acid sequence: CASSQDRGNYGYTF.

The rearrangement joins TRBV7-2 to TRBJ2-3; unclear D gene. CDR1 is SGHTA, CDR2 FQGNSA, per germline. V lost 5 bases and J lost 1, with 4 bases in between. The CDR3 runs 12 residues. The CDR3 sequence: CASSGGTDTQYF. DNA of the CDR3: TGTGCCAGCAGCGGAGGCACAGATACGCAGTATTTT.

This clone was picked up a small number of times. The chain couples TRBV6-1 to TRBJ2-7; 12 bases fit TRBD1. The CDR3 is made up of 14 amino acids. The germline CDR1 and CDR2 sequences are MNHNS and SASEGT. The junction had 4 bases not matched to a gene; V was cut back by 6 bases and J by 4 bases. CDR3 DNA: TGTGCCAGCAGCCTGGGACAGGGGGCGTACGAGCAGTACTTC. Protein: CASSLGQGAYEQYF.

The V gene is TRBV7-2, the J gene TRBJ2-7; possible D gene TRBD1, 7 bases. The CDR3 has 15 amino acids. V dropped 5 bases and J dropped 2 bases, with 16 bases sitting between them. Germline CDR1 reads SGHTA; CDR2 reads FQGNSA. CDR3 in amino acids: CASSTTGRGPYEQYF. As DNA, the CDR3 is TGTGCCAGCAGCACGACAGGGCGGGGTCCCTACGAGCAGTACTTC. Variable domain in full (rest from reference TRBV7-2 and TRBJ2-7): GAGVSQSPSNKVTEKGKDVELRCDPISGHTALYWYRQSLGQGLEFLIYFQGNSAPDKSGLPSDRFSAERTGGSVSTLTIQRTQQEDSAVYLCASSTTGRGPYEQYFGPGTRLTVT.

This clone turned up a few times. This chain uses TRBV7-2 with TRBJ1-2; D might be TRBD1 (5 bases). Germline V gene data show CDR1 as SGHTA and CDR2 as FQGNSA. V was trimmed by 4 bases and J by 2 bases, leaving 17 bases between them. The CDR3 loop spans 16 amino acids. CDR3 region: CASSSYGTQLNYGYTF. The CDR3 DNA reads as TGTGCCAGCAGCTCCTACGGGACGCAGCTCAACTATGGCTACACCTTC.

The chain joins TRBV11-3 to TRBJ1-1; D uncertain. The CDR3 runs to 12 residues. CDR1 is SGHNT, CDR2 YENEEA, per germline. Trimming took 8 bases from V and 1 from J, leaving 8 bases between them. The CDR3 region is CASAGRNTEAFF. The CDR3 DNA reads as TGTGCCAGCGCCGGGAGGAACACTGAAGCTTTCTTT. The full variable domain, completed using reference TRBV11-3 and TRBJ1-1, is EAGVVQSPRYKIIEKKQPVAFWCNPISGHNTLYWYLQNLGQGPELLIRYENEEAVDDSQLPKDRFSAERLKGVDSTLKIQPAELGDSAVYLCASAGRNTEAFFGQGTRLTVV.

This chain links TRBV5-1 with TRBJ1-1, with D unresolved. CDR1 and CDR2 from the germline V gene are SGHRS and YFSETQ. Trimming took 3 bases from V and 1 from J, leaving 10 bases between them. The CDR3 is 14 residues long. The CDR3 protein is CASSSDLSNTEAFF. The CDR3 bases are TGCGCCAGCAGCTCGGACTTGTCGAACACTGAAGCTTTCTTT. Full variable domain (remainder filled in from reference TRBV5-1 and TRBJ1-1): KAGVTQTPRYLIKTRGQQVTLSCSPISGHRSVSWYQQTPGQGLQFLFEYFSETQRNKGNFPGRFSGRQFSNSRSEMNVSTLELGDSALYLCASSSDLSNTEAFFGQGTRLTVV.

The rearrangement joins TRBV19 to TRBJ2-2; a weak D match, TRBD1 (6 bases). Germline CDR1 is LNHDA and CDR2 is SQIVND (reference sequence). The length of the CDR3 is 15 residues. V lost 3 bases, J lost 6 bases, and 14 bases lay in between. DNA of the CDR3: TGTGCCAGTAGTATTGAAGGGGGTAGGGCCGGGGAGCTGTTTTTT. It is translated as CASSIEGGRAGELFF.

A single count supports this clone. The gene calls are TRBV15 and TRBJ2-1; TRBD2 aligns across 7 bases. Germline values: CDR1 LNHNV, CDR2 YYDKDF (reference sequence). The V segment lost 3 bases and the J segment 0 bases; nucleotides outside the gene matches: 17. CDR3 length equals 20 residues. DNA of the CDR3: TGTGCCACCAGCAGGGAGCGGGACTCCAAAACCCGGGGCTCCTACAATGAGCAGTTCTTC. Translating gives CATSRERDSKTRGSYNEQFF.

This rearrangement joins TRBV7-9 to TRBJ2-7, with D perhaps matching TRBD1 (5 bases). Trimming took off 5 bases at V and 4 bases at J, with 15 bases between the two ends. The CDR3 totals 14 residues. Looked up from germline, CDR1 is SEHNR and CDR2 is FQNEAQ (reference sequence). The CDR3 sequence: CASSPAQGLYEQYF. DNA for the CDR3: TGTGCCAGCAGCCCCGCGCAGGGTTTGTACGAGCAGTACTTC.